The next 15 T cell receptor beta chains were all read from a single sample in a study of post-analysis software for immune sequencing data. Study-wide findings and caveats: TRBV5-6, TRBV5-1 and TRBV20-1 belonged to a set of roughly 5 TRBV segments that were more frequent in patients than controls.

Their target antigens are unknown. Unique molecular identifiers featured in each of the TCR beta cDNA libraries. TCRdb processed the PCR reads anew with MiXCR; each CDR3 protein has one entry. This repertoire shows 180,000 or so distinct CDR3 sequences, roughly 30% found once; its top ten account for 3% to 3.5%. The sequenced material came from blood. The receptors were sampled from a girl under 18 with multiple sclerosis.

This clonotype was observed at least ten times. The CDR3 coding sequence is TGTGCCAGCAGCGTAGTGTCCCCAGATACGCAGTATTTT. Its translation is CASSVVSPDTQYF. This chain joins TRBV9 and TRBJ2-3; no clear D gene. CDR1 is SGDLS, CDR2 YYNGEE, per germline. Trimming cost V 0 bases and J 4 bases, with 6 bases left between them. The CDR3 contains 13 residues.

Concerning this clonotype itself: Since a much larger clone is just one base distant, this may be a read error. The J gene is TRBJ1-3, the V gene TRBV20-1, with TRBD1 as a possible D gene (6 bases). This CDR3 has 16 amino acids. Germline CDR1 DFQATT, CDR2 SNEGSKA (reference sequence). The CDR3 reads CSAPNAERGDGNTRYF. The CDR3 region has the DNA TGCAGTGCTCCGAATGCTGAAAGGGGGGATGGAAACACCAGATATTTT.

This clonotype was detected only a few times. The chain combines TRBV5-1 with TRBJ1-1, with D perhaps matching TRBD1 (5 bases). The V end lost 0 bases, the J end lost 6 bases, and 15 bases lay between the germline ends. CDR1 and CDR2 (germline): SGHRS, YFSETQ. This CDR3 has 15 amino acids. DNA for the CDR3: TGCGCCAGCAGCTTGGGGGGAGGGGAGAAGGCTGAAGCTTTCTTT. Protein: CASSLGGGEKAEAFF.

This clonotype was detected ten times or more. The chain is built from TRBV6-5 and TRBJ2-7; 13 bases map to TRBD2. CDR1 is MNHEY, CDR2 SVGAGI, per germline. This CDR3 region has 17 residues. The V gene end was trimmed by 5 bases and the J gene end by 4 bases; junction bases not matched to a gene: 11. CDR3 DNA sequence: TGTGCCAGCAGTACGAGACTAGCGGGAGGTTCGAAATACGAGCAGTACTTC. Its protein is CASSTRLAGGSKYEQYF.

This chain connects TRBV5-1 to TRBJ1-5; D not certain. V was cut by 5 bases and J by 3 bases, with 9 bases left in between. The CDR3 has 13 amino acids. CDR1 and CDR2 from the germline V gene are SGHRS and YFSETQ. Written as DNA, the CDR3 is TGCGCCAGCAGGCAGGAAACCAATCAGCCCCAGCATTTT. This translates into CASRQETNQPQHF.

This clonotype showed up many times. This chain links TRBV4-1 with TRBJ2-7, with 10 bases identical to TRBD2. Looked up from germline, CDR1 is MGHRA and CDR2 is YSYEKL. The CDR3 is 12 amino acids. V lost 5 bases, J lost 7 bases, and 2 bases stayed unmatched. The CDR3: CASSISGGEQYF. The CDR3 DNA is TGCGCCAGCAGCATTAGCGGGGGGGAGCAGTACTTC.

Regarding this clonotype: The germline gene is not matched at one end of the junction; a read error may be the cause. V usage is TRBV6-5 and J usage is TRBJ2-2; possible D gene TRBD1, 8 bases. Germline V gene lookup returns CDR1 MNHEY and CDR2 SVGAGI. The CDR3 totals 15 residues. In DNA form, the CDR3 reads TGTGCCAGCAACAGGGGGGGCACGAACACCGGGGAACTGTTTTTT. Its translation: CASNRGGTNTGELFF.

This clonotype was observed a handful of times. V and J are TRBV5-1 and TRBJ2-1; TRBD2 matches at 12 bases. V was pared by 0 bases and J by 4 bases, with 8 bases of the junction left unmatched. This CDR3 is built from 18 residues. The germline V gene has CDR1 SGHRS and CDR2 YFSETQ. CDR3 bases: TGCGCCAGCAGCTTGGGGGCTAGCGGGAGGGCCTCTTACAATGAGCAGTTCTTC. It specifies CASSLGASGRASYNEQFF.

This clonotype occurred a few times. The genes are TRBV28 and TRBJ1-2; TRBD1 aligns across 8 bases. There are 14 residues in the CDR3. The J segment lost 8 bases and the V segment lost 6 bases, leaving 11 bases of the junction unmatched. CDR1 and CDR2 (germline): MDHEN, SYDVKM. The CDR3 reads CASRGQGPIEGYTF. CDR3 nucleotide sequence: TGTGCCAGCAGAGGACAGGGCCCCATAGAAGGCTACACCTTC.

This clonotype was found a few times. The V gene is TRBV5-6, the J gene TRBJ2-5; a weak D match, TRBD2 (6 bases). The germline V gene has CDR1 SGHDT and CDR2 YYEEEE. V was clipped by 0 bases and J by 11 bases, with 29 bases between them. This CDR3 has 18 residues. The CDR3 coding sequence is TGTGCCAGCAGCTTGGCAGCCAAGTGGGATAGCGGTTACAATGAGCAGTACTTC. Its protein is CASSLAAKWDSGYNEQYF.

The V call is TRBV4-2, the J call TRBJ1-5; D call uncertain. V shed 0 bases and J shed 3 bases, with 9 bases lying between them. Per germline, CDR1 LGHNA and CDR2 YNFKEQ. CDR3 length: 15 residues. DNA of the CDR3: TGTGCCAGCAGCCAAGATCGGCAGAACAATCAGCCCCAGCATTTT. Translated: CASSQDRQNNQPQHF.

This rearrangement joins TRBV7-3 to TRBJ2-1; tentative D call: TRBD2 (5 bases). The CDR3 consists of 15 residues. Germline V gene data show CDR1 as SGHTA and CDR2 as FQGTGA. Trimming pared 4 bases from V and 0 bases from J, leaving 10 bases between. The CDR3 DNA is TGTGCCAGCAGCTATAGTGGGAGCTCCTACAATGAGCAGTTCTTC. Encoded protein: CASSYSGSSYNEQFF.

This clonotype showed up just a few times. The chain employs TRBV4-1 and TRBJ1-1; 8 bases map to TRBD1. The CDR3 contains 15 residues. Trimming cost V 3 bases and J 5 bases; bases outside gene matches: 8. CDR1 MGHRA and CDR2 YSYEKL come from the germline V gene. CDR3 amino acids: CASSQYRGAWTEAFF. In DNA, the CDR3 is TGCGCCAGCAGCCAGTACAGGGGGGCTTGGACTGAAGCTTTCTTT.

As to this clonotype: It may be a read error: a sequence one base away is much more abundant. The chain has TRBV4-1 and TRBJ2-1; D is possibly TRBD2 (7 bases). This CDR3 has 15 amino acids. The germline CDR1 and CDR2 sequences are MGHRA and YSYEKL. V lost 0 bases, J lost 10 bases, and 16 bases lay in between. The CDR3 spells CASSQDGGGSYEQFF. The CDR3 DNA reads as TGCGCCAGCAGCCAAGATGGGGGGGGCAGTTACGAGCAGTTCTTC.

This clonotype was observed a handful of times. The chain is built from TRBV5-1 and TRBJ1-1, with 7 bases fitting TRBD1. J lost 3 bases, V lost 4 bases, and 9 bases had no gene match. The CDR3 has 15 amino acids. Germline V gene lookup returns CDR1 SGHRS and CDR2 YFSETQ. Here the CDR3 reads CASSQFDRDDTEAFF. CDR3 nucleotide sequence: TGCGCCAGCAGCCAATTCGACAGGGACGACACTGAAGCTTTCTTT.